Listed below are T cell receptor beta chains from one sample, sequenced in a study of shared clonotypes between healthy human individuals. Profiling relied on immunoSEQ multiplex PCR, and the TCRdb table lists in-frame clones only, not all of them. The table lists some 2 million clones, 85% to 95% of them singletons. Sequencing was done on a sample of naive CD4+ T cells sorted from blood. Every receptor here comes from a man between 18 and 29 years old in good health. The CDR3 runs from the conserved cysteine through the conserved F or W. Fields, in order: clone size, J gene, V gene, D gene, CDR3 DNA, CDR3 protein. The D gene is left open where the match is weak. The listing skips clone size in some rows; elsewhere it reads once, few, many or a size class.

clone size: -; J gene: TRBJ1-3; V gene: TRBV2; D gene: -; CDR3 DNA: TGTGCCAGCAGTGAAAGGGGTCCGACCTCTGGAAACACCATATATTTT; CDR3 protein: CASSERGPTSGNTIYF
clone size: -; J gene: TRBJ1-4; V gene: TRBV7-9; D gene: -; CDR3 DNA: TGTGCCAGCAGCTTAGCCTCAGGGATGGATGGAGAAAAACTGTTTTTT; CDR3 protein: CASSLASGMDGEKLFF
clone size: -; J gene: TRBJ1-2; V gene: TRBV7-8; D gene: -; CDR3 DNA: TGTGCCAGCAGCTTAGCAAAACCTTGGGACGGCTACACCTTC; CDR3 protein: CASSLAKPWDGYTF
clone size: -; J gene: TRBJ2-3; V gene: TRBV9; D gene: -; CDR3 DNA: TGTGCCAGCAGCGTAGAGACAGGAAGCACAGATACGCAGTATTTT; CDR3 protein: CASSVETGSTDTQYF
clone size: -; J gene: TRBJ1-6; V gene: TRBV5-1; D gene: -; CDR3 DNA: TGCGCCAGCAGCTTGGAAAGCTCCTATAATTCACCCCTCCACTTT; CDR3 protein: CASSLESSYNSPLHF
clone size: -; J gene: TRBJ2-7; V gene: TRBV27; D gene: TRBD2; CDR3 DNA: TGTGCCAGCAGACAAAGGACTAGCGGGAACTACGAGCAGTACTTC; CDR3 protein: CASRQRTSGNYEQYF
clone size: -; J gene: TRBJ2-7; V gene: TRBV7-9; D gene: -; CDR3 DNA: TGTGCCAGCACCCCACAGCCGACCTACGAGCAGTACTTC; CDR3 protein: CASTPQPTYEQYF
clone size: -; J gene: TRBJ2-5; V gene: TRBV7-2; D gene: TRBD2; CDR3 DNA: TGTGCCAGCAGCGGGAGGGCCCTTGAGACCCAGTACTTC; CDR3 protein: CASSGRALETQYF
clone size: -; J gene: TRBJ2-7; V gene: TRBV15; D gene: -; CDR3 DNA: TGTGCCACCAGCAGAGATCCTGGGAGCTCCTACGAGCAGTACTTC; CDR3 protein: CATSRDPGSSYEQYF
clone size: -; J gene: TRBJ2-1; V gene: TRBV6-5; D gene: -; CDR3 DNA: TGTGCCAGCAGCCCACCGGGACACTCATACAGGGAGCAGTTCTTC; CDR3 protein: CASSPPGHSYREQFF
clone size: -; J gene: TRBJ2-7; V gene: TRBV6-5; D gene: TRBD2; CDR3 DNA: TGTGCCAGCAGTACTAGCGGGAGCTCCTACGAGCAGTACTTC; CDR3 protein: CASSTSGSSYEQYF
clone size: once; J gene: TRBJ1-2; V gene: TRBV4-1; D gene: -; CDR3 DNA: TGCGCCAGCAGCCACGAACAGGGTAACTATGGCTACACCTTC; CDR3 protein: CASSHEQGNYGYTF
clone size: -; J gene: TRBJ1-4; V gene: TRBV6-6; D gene: TRBD1; CDR3 DNA: TGTGCCAGCAGTCTCTTCCCAGGGACAGTTAATGAAAAACTGTTTTTT; CDR3 protein: CASSLFPGTVNEKLFF
clone size: -; J gene: TRBJ1-6; V gene: TRBV5-1; D gene: -; CDR3 DNA: TGCGCCAGCAGCTTTGGGCAAGATAATTCACCCCTCCACTTT; CDR3 protein: CASSFGQDNSPLHF
clone size: once; J gene: TRBJ1-5; V gene: TRBV9; D gene: TRBD1; CDR3 DNA: TGTGCCAGCAGCGCGGGACAGGGGTCTTGGCGTGATCAGCCCCAGCATTTT; CDR3 protein: CASSAGQGSWRDQPQHF
clone size: -; J gene: TRBJ1-1; V gene: TRBV30; D gene: -; CDR3 DNA: TGTGCCTGGAGCGAGGAGGGGGGAGCTTTCTTT; CDR3 protein: CAWSEEGGAFF
clone size: -; J gene: TRBJ1-1; V gene: TRBV28; D gene: TRBD1; CDR3 DNA: TGTGCCAGCAGTTCCTACGGGACAGCGTACCCTGAAGCTTTCTTT; CDR3 protein: CASSSYGTAYPEAFF
clone size: -; J gene: TRBJ2-3; V gene: TRBV6-5; D gene: TRBD2; CDR3 DNA: TGTGCCAGCAGTTACGGGGGGGAGGGCACAGATACGCAGTATTTT; CDR3 protein: CASSYGGEGTDTQYF
clone size: -; J gene: TRBJ1-3; V gene: TRBV6-1; D gene: -; CDR3 DNA: TGTGCCAGCCGAGTCTCTGGAAACACCATATATTTT; CDR3 protein: CASRVSGNTIYF
clone size: -; J gene: TRBJ1-2; V gene: TRBV14; D gene: -; CDR3 DNA: TGTGCCAGCAGCCAGGGTGGGGTGGCCGGCTATGGCTACACCTTC; CDR3 protein: CASSQGGVAGYGYTF
clone size: -; J gene: TRBJ1-2; V gene: TRBV25-1; D gene: TRBD1; CDR3 DNA: TGTGCCAGCAGTTTAACAGGGGCCTCTAACTATGGCTACACCTTC; CDR3 protein: CASSLTGASNYGYTF
clone size: once; J gene: TRBJ1-5; V gene: TRBV10-3; D gene: TRBD1; CDR3 DNA: TGTGCCATCAGCGATGACAGGGTCAATCAGCCCCAGCATTTT; CDR3 protein: CAISDDRVNQPQHF